These T cell receptor beta chains were read from a single sample in a study of T cells in Graves' hyperthyroidism and ophthalmopathy. Via MiXCR, TCRdb re-called the multiplex PCR reads, giving one row per CDR3 protein. In the table there are roughly 380,000 distinct CDR3 sequences, about 20% of which are singletons. Sequencing used blood. These receptor sequences come from a woman between 18 and 29 years old with Graves' hyperthyroidism. The CDR3 runs from the conserved cysteine through the conserved F or W. Fields, in order: clone size, D gene, V gene, J gene, CDR3 protein, CDR3 DNA. The D gene is left open where the match is weak. Where a row states a size, it is once, few, many or the class of an expanded clone; other rows omit it.

-	TRBD2	TRBV12-3/TRBV12-4	TRBJ2-5	CASSPPLVGTSGGARETQDF	TGTGCCAGCAGTCCCCCCTTAGTCGGGACTAGCGGGGGGGCCAGAGAGACCCAGGACTTC
many	-	TRBV7-9	TRBJ1-1	CASSPRGGNTEAFF	TGTGCCAGCAGCCCAAGAGGAGGGAACACTGAAGCTTTCTTT
many	TRBD2	TRBV20-1	TRBJ2-5	CSAGITSGSQETQYF	TGCAGTGCTGGGATCACTAGCGGGTCGCAAGAGACCCAGTACTTC
-	-	TRBV12-3/TRBV12-4	TRBJ2-2	CASSRGVRTGELFF	TGTGCCAGCAGCAGGGGTGTAAGGACCGGGGAGCTGTTTTTT
once	-	TRBV6-5	TRBJ2-7	CASSLFRGSYEQYF	TGTGCCAGCAGTTTATTCAGGGGTTCCTACGAGCAGTACTTC
-	TRBD1	TRBV6-1	TRBJ2-7	CASSHPGQAVWEQYF	TGTGCCAGCAGCCATCCGGGACAGGCCGTTTGGGAGCAGTACTTC
-	-	TRBV10-3	TRBJ2-6	CATEEGDSGANVLTF	TGTGCCACCGAGGAAGGCGACTCTGGGGCCAACGTCCTGACTTTC
many	-	TRBV7-6	TRBJ2-5	CASSLDTEETQYF	TGTGCCAGCAGCTTAGACACCGAGGAGACCCAGTACTTC
many	TRBD1	TRBV28	TRBJ1-2	CASSFGQVDGYTF	TGTGCCAGCAGTTTCGGACAGGTTGATGGCTACACCTTC
many	TRBD2	TRBV28	TRBJ2-2	CASTRGTSSAGELFF	TGTGCCAGCACCCGGGGGACTAGCTCGGCCGGGGAGCTGTTTTTT
many	TRBD2	TRBV20-1	TRBJ2-5	CSAPRGGLQETQYF	TGCAGCGCTCCACGCGGGGGGCTACAAGAGACCCAGTACTTC
many	-	TRBV28	TRBJ1-1	CASKARPNTEAFF	TGTGCCAGCAAGGCAAGGCCGAACACTGAAGCTTTCTTT
many	-	TRBV6-5	TRBJ2-7	CASSYRGEQYF	TGTGCCAGCAGTTACAGGGGCGAGCAGTACTTC
few	-	TRBV7-2	TRBJ1-5	CASSLDGGLYQPKHF	TGTGCCAGCAGCTTAGACGGGGGACTTTATCAGCCCAAGCATTTT
many	-	TRBV20-1	TRBJ2-3	CSARAVGAGKDTQYF	TGCAGTGCTAGAGCCGTAGGCGCCGGGAAAGATACGCAGTATTTT
many	TRBD1	TRBV29-1	TRBJ1-5	CSYKGAVQPQHF	TGCAGCTACAAGGGGGCGGTTCAGCCCCAGCATTTT
-	-	TRBV30	TRBJ2-2	CAWSFIGELFF	TGTGCCTGGAGTTTCATCGGGGAGCTGTTTTTT
many	-	TRBV20-1	TRBJ2-5	CSARLPFGGRGETQYF	TGCAGTGCTAGACTCCCCTTTGGGGGCCGGGGGGAGACCCAGTACTTC
few	TRBD1	TRBV11-3	TRBJ2-3	CASSPHRGNGDTQYF	TGTGCCAGCAGCCCGCACAGGGGTAATGGAGATACGCAGTACTTT
many	-	TRBV2	TRBJ2-7	CASNRGGIGHYEQYF	TGTGCCAGCAATCGTGGGGGTATCGGTCACTACGAGCAGTACTTC
many	-	TRBV12-3/TRBV12-4	TRBJ1-3	CATRGNTIYF	TGTGCCACGAGGGGAAACACCATATATTTT
many	-	TRBV20-1	TRBJ2-6	CSARDSSSSGANVLTF	TGCAGTGCAAGGGACTCCTCGTCCTCTGGGGCCAACGTCCTGACTTTC